The table lists the clone carrying this TCR beta chain with a few counts. Sequencing relied on a cDNA template that was reverse transcribed from extracted RNA. Assay: immunoSEQ multiplex PCR; the TCRdb copy retains only in-frame clones and omits some. The sample consists of over 100,000 clones, roughly three fifths of them appearing once. As for treatment: oral pan-JAK inhibitor, 5-10 mg twice daily. The CDR3 is made up of 15 amino acids. V was clipped by 1 base and J by 1 base, with 8 bases between them. Looked up from germline, CDR1 is SEHNR and CDR2 is FQNEAQ (reference sequence). These data originate in a study of CD8+ T cells in alopecia areata.

The sequence derives from a human donor with alopecia areata. The sequencing used CD8+ T cells sorted from blood, collected at week 24, from a patient treated with tofacitinib. The chain links TRBV7-9 to TRBJ1-5, with D uncertain. The chain's CDR3 is CASSLGGSSNQPQHF. CDR3 nucleotide sequence: TGTGCCAGCAGCTTAGGCGGATCCAGCAATCAGCCCCAGCATTTT.